This TCR beta chain stems from a study of cytomegalovirus exposure and HLA in healthy donors. TCRdb keeps only in-frame clones here, not all; method: immunoSEQ multiplex PCR. The sample records some 170,000 clones, 84% being singletons. Material: PBMCs. The clonotype originates from a man aged 25-45 years in good health and CMV-seropositive.

In DNA form, the CDR3 reads TGCGCCAGCAGCCCAACTTTAGACAGGGTCGGGGTGGGGAACACTGAAGCTTTCTTT. It translates to CASSPTLDRVGVGNTEAFF. The chain recombines TRBV4-1 with TRBJ1-1; 7 nucleotides line up with TRBD1. Germline assignment: CDR1 MGHRA and CDR2 YSYEKL. The length of the CDR3 is 19 residues. V lost 4 bases to trimming and J lost 1 base; unmatched junction nucleotides: 18.